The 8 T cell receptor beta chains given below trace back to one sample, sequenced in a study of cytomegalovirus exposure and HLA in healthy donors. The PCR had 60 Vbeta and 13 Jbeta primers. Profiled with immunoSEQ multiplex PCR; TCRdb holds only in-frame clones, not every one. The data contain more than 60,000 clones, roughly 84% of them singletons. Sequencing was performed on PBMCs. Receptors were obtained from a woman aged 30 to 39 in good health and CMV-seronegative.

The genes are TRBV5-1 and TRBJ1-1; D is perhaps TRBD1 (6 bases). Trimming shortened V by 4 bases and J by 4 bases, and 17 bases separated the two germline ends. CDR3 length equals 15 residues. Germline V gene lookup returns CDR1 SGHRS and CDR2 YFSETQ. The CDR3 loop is CASSLDTGPSTEAFF. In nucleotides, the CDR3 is TGCGCCAGCAGCCTAGACACAGGGCCAAGCACTGAAGCTTTCTTT.

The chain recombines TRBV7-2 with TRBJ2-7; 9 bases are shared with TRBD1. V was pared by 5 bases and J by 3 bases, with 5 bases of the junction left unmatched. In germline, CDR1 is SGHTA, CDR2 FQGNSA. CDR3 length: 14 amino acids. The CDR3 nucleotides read TGTGCCAGCAGCGAGACAGGGGGTTTCTACGAGCAGTACTTC. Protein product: CASSETGGFYEQYF.

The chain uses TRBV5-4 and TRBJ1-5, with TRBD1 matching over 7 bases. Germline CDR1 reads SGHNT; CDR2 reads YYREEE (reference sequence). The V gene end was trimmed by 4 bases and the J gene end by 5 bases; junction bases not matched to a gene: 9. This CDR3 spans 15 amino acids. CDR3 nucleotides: TGTGCCAGCAGCCGGGACAGCGATCCCTATCAGCCCCAGCATTTT. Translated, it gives CASSRDSDPYQPQHF.

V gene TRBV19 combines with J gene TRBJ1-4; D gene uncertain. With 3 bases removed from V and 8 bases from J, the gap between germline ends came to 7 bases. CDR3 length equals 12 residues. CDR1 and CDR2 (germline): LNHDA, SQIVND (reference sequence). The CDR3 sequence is CASSMLAEKLFF. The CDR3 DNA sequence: TGTGCCAGTAGTATGCTGGCAGAAAAACTGTTTTTT.

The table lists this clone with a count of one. CDR3 protein: CASSETGSSGNTIYF. The DNA for the CDR3 is TGTGCCAGCAGCGAGACAGGCAGCTCTGGAAACACCATATATTTT. This chain connects TRBV9 to TRBJ1-3; weak D call: TRBD1 (6 bases). V was shortened by 3 bases and J by 0 bases, with 10 bases between the two germline ends. Germline CDR1 SGDLS, CDR2 YYNGEE. The CDR3 consists of 15 residues.

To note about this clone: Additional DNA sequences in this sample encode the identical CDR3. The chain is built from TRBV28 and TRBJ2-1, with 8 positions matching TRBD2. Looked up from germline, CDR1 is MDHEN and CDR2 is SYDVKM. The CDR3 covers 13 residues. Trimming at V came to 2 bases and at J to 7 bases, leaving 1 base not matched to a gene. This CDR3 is CASSLTSGNEQFF. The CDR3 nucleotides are TGTGCCAGCAGTTTAACTAGCGGAAATGAGCAGTTCTTC.

Here the CDR3 DNA reads TGTGCCAGCAGCACGAGCGACCTAGCGGGACAAGAGACCCAGTACTTC. This sequence encodes CASSTSDLAGQETQYF. The rearrangement links TRBV11-1 to TRBJ2-5; the match to TRBD2 covers 9 bases. J lost 2 bases, V lost 5 bases, and 9 bases had no gene match. Germline loops: CDR1 SGHAT, CDR2 FQDESV (reference sequence). The CDR3 has 16 amino acids.

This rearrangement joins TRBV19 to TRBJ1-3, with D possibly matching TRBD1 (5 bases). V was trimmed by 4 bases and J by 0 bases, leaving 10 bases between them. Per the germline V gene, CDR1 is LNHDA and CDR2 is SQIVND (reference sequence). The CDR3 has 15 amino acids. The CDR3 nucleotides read TGTGCCAGTAGTACGGACACTATCTCTGGAAACACCATATATTTT. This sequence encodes CASSTDTISGNTIYF.